The 14 T cell receptor beta chains given below trace back to one sample, sequenced in a study of post-analysis software for immune sequencing data. Study-level results: Included in a set of about 5 TRBV segments more frequent in patients than controls were TRBV5-6, TRBV5-1 and TRBV20-1.

Prepared libraries of TCR beta cDNA carried unique molecular identifiers. TCRdb independently ran MiXCR on the PCR reads; one entry per CDR3 protein. Altogether about 460,000 distinct CDR3 sequences are present, less than 45% being singletons, with the ten largest covering 12%. Their cognate antigens are unknown. Sequenced: blood. These receptors originate from a girl under 18 with multiple sclerosis.

The V gene is TRBV24-1, the J gene TRBJ2-1; 15 bases fit TRBD2. V lost 3 bases to trimming and J lost 9 bases; unmatched junction nucleotides: 5. There are 16 residues in the CDR3. From germline, CDR1 is KGHDR and CDR2 SFDVKD. CDR3 sequence (DNA): TGTGCCACCAGTGATGGACTAGCGGGAGGGCCTGGTGAGCAGTTCTTC. Translation: CATSDGLAGGPGEQFF.

The V and J genes are TRBV29-1 and TRBJ2-1, with TRBD1 identical over 11 bases. The CDR3 has 15 residues. Germline V CDR1 and CDR2: SQVTM, ANQGSEA. Germline trimming cut 2 bases from V and 9 bases from J; bases unmatched to any gene: 9. CDR3: CSVEWRGQGAGEQFF. The DNA of the CDR3 is TGCAGCGTTGAATGGCGAGGACAGGGGGCGGGTGAGCAGTTCTTC.

This clonotype has just a few counts. This sequence joins TRBV27 and TRBJ2-3; TRBD2 might be the D (6 bases). The CDR3 is 15 amino acids. Trimming pared 6 bases from V and 4 bases from J, leaving 17 bases between. CDR1 is MNHEY and CDR2 is SMNVEV in the germline V gene (reference sequence). CDR3 protein: CASRRPGLTSDTQYF. CDR3 bases: TGTGCCAGCAGACGCCCGGGACTCACCTCAGATACGCAGTATTTT.

The chain joins TRBV12-3 or TRBV12-4 to TRBJ2-7; either TRBD1 or TRBD2 may fit D (5 bases each). The CDR3 consists of 13 residues. V gave up 7 bases and J gave up 9 bases, with 19 bases separating them. CDR3 amino acids: CASKPRDQPGQYF. The CDR3 DNA is TGTGCCAGCAAGCCCAGGGACCAACCCGGGCAGTACTTC.

This chain joins TRBV6-5 and TRBJ2-1; unclear D gene. Germline V gene lookup returns CDR1 MNHEY and CDR2 SVGAGI. The CDR3 has 12 amino acids. V lost 2 bases and J 9 bases, leaving 8 bases between the germline ends. The DNA of the CDR3 is TGTGCCAGCAGTTACGGAGCAAGTGAGCAGTTCTTC. This sequence encodes CASSYGASEQFF.

In this sample, this clonotype turned up a few times. The V call is TRBV29-1, the J call TRBJ1-1; maybe TRBD1 (5 bases). Germline lookup yields CDR1 SQVTM and CDR2 ANQGSEA. The V and J ends lost 4 bases and 0 bases respectively, with 9 bases between them. The CDR3 extends over 13 amino acids. The CDR3 spells CSVAGRMNTEAFF. Here the CDR3 DNA reads TGCAGCGTTGCAGGGAGGATGAACACTGAAGCTTTCTTT.

This clonotype has more than one count but fewer than ten. The rearrangement links TRBV20-1 to TRBJ2-5; 10 bases fit TRBD1. The end of the DNA fits TRBJ2-7 better, so the J call may be wrong. This CDR3 comprises 14 residues. CDR1 and CDR2 from the germline V gene are DFQATT and SNEGSKA (reference sequence). Here the CDR3 DNA reads TGCAGTGCGCACACCGGGACAGGGGTCCACGAGCAGTACTTC. Amino acids: CSAHTGTGVHEQYF.

This clonotype was counted a few times. The V call is TRBV7-2, the J call TRBJ2-3; D is unclear. Germline-derived CDR1 and CDR2 are SGHTA and FQGNSA. This CDR3 is 15 amino acids long. The V end was cut by 3 bases, the J end by 0 bases, with 10 bases between. DNA for the CDR3: TGTGCCAGCAGCTTGGAGACTTATAGCACAGATACGCAGTATTTT. As protein: CASSLETYSTDTQYF.

This chain uses TRBV11-2 with TRBJ2-3, with TRBD2 as a possible D gene (6 bases). The CDR3 is 18 amino acids. V shed 1 base and J shed 0 bases, with 17 bases lying between them. Germline CDR1 and CDR2: SGHAT and FQNNGV. CDR3 DNA: TGTGCCAGCAGCTTAGTTATACGAGGCGGGGCTAGCACAGATACGCAGTATTTT. It translates to CASSLVIRGGASTDTQYF.

This clonotype has more than one count but fewer than ten. One end of the junction does not line up with germline, which may come from a read error. The V call is TRBV24-1, the J call TRBJ1-2; TRBD1 might be the D (6 bases). Looked up from germline, CDR1 is KGHDR and CDR2 is SFDVKD. The CDR3 runs 15 residues. The CDR3, as DNA: TGTGCCACCAGTGATCGCAGGGGCGCAGGCTATGGCCACACCTTC. Its protein is CATSDRRGAGYGHTF.

This clonotype was detected only a few times. The chain has TRBV7-8 and TRBJ2-1; 8 positions match TRBD1. The CDR3 is 17 residues long. The V segment lost 1 base and the J segment 1 base; nucleotides outside the gene matches: 6. Germline CDR1 SGHVS, CDR2 FQNEAQ. In DNA, the CDR3 is TGTGCCAGCAGCTTAGGGAGGGGACAGGTGTCCTACAATGAGCAGTTCTTC. Residues: CASSLGRGQVSYNEQFF.

V is TRBV5-1 and J is TRBJ2-7; 10 positions match TRBD1. The V gene's germline CDR1 is SGHRS and CDR2 YFSETQ. This CDR3 is built from 14 residues. Unmatched junction bases numbered 3, after V lost 2 bases and J lost 4 bases. CDR3 DNA: TGCGCCAGCAGCTTCGGGACAGGGGATTACGAGCAGTACTTC. Translated: CASSFGTGDYEQYF.

This clonotype appeared once. The V call is TRBV24-1, the J call TRBJ2-1; 7 nucleotides line up with TRBD2. The CDR3 is 18 amino acids. In germline, CDR1 is KGHDR, CDR2 SFDVKD. The J segment lost 5 bases and the V segment lost 0 bases, leaving 12 bases of the junction unmatched. The CDR3 protein is CATSDLPRGSRGDNEQFF. CDR3 coding DNA: TGTGCCACCAGTGATTTGCCCCGTGGGAGCCGGGGGGACAATGAGCAGTTCTTC.

The V and J genes are TRBV27 and TRBJ2-5; 9 bases match TRBD2. The DNA matches TRBJ2-7 better at its end, which makes the J call doubtful. This CDR3 spans 14 amino acids. Germline lookup yields CDR1 MNHEY and CDR2 SMNVEV (reference sequence). As DNA, the CDR3 is TGTGCCAGCAGTCCCCGAAGCGGGGGGTACGAGCAGTACTTC. This translates into CASSPRSGGYEQYF.